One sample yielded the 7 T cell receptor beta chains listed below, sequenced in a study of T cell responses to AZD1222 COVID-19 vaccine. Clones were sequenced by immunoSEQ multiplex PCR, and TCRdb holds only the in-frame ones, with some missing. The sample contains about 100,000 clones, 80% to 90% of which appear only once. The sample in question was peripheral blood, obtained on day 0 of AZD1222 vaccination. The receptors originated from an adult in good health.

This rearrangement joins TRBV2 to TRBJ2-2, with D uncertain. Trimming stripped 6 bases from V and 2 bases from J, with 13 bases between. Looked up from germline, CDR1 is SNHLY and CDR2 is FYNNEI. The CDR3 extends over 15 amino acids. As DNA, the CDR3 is TGTGCCAGCAGAGTCGAGGCAGGTAACACCGGGGAGCTGTTTTTT. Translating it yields CASRVEAGNTGELFF. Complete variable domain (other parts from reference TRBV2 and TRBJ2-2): EPEVTQTPSHQVTQMGQEVILRCVPISNHLYFYWYRQILGQKVEFLVSFYNNEISEKSEIFDDQFSVERPDGSNFTLKIRSTKLEDSAMYFCASRVEAGNTGELFFGEGSRLTVL.

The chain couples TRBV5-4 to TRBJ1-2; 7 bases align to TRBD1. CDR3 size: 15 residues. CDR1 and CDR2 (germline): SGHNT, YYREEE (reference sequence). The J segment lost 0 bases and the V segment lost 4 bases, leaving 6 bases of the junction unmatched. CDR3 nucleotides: TGTGCCAGCAGCATTCCGGGACAGACTAACTATGGCTACACCTTC. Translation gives CASSIPGQTNYGYTF.

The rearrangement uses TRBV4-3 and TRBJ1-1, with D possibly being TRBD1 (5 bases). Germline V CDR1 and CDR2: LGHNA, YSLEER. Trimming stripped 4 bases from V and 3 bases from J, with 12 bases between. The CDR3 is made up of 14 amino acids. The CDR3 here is CASSRGPRDTEAFF. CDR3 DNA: TGCGCCAGCAGCCGGGGCCCCAGGGACACTGAAGCTTTCTTT.

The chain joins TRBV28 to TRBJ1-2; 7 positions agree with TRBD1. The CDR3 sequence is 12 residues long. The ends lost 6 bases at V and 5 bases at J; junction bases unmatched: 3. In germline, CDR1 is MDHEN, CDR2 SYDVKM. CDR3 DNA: TGTGCCAGCAGCGACAGGGTTTATGGCTACACCTTC. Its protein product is CASSDRVYGYTF.

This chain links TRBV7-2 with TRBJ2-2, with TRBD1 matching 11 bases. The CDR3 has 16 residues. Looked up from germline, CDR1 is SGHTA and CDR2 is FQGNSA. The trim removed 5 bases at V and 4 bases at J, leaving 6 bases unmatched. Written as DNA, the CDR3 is TGTGCCAGCAGCCTAGGGACAGGGGGTCTCACCGGGGAGCTGTTTTTT. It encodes CASSLGTGGLTGELFF.

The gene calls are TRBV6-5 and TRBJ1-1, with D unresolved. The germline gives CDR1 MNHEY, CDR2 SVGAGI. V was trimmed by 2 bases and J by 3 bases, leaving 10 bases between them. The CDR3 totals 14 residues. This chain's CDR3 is CASSYKSGYTEAFF. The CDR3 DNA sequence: TGTGCCAGCAGTTACAAATCCGGATACACTGAAGCTTTCTTT.

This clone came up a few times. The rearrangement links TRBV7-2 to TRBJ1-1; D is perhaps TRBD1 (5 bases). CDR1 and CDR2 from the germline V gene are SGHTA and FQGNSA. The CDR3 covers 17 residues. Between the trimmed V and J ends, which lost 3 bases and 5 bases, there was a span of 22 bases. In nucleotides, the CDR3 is TGTGCCAGCAGCTTCACGGGGACGACTATACGAGGGACTGAAGCTTTCTTT. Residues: CASSFTGTTIRGTEAFF.